This TCR beta chain was obtained from a study of neurological immune-mediated disorders. The germline CDR1 and CDR2 sequences are WSHSY and SAAADI. V was cut by 3 bases and J by 4 bases, with 10 bases left in between. The CDR3 runs 14 residues. There are many counts of this clonotype. The antigen is unknown. The authors made cDNA by 5'RACE with 10-nucleotide random UMIs. In TCRdb, the 5' RACE reads were re-called with MiXCR into one record per CDR3 protein. The table shows 50,000 to 70,000 distinct CDR3 sequences, with roughly 13% occurring only once. Study-level results: None of the CDR3 amino acid sequences of expanded clones were shared across subjects, and this suggested private repertoires in all groups.

The sequenced sample was PBMCs. This TCR came from a woman in her fifties or sixties with HTLV-1-associated myelopathy (HAM/TSP). The chain employs TRBV10-2 and TRBJ2-1; D might be TRBD1 or TRBD2, each matching 5 bases. CDR3 DNA: TGCGCCAGCAGTGACAGGGAGCGGTACAATGAGCAGTTCTTC. Its protein is CASSDRERYNEQFF.